The TCR beta chain under discussion was sequenced for a study of shared clonotypes between healthy human individuals. To note about this clone: What it binds is not known.

From germline, CDR1 is SGHRS and CDR2 YFSETQ. Deletions cut 3 bases from V and 10 bases from J, with 17 bases between. The CDR3 loop spans 14 amino acids. Overall study findings and caveats: Generation probability values for non-shared clonotypes were lower than those for clonotypes shared by all four donors. It was observed that around 5% of naive CD4 clonotypes were shared across several donors.

Produced via immunoSEQ multiplex PCR; TCRdb's table is partial and in-frame only. The data hold 850,000 to 1,200,000 clones, with around 74% observed a single time. The V call is TRBV5-1, the J call TRBJ2-4; no definite D call. Sequencing was performed on memory CD4+ T cells sorted from blood. Documented subset: CD45RA-negative fraction. This sequence was found in a young man in good health. CDR3 loop: CASSWESLTRIQYF. The CDR3 nucleotides read TGCGCCAGCAGCTGGGAATCACTAACCAGGATTCAGTACTTC.